What follows are 29 T cell receptor beta chains derived from one specimen sequenced in a study of blood T cell repertoires in COVID-19. Repertoires were generated with immunoSEQ multiplex PCR, while TCRdb's copy carries only in-frame clones and drops some. Here the sample spans over 70,000 clones, 60% to 80% being singletons. Sequencing was performed on peripheral blood. The origin of the receptors is a man between 65 and 79 years old with active or convalescent COVID-19.

The chain uses TRBV2 and TRBJ2-5, with TRBD2 matching over 7 bases. The CDR3 covers 14 residues. Losses at the gene ends were 3 bases for V and 4 bases for J; bases not matched to a gene: 5. Germline V gene lookup returns CDR1 SNHLY and CDR2 FYNNEI. The CDR3 loop is CASSDRGGRETQYF. The CDR3 DNA follows: TGTGCCAGCAGTGATCGGGGAGGGAGAGAGACCCAGTACTTC.

The V and J genes are TRBV28 and TRBJ1-1; no clear D gene. Germline CDR1 MDHEN, CDR2 SYDVKM. The CDR3 totals 12 residues. Deletions cut 2 bases from V and 5 bases from J, with 6 bases between. The CDR3 nucleotides are TGTGCCAGCAGTTTAACCGGGACTGAAGCTTTCTTT. Amino acid sequence: CASSLTGTEAFF.

V usage is TRBV27 and J usage is TRBJ2-1; TRBD2 agrees at 9 bases. There are 15 residues in the CDR3. V lost 3 bases, J lost 3 bases, and 3 bases stayed unmatched. Germline V lookup: CDR1 MNHEY, CDR2 SMNVEV (reference sequence). Here the CDR3 DNA reads TGTGCCAGCAGTTTTATGACTAGCGGCTACAATGAGCAGTTCTTC. Amino acid sequence: CASSFMTSGYNEQFF.

The CDR3 loop reads CASSSNRGGGSDTQYF. The DNA of the CDR3 is TGTGCCAGCAGCTCCAATAGGGGAGGAGGGTCGGATACGCAGTATTTT. The gene calls are TRBV5-4 and TRBJ2-3; TRBD2 is a possible D gene (6 bases). Germline CDR1 and CDR2: SGHNT and YYREEE (reference sequence). V lost 3 bases to trimming and J lost 6 bases, with 20 bases between them. CDR3 length: 16 residues. Supplemented by reference TRBV5-4 and TRBJ2-3, the full variable domain reads ETGVTQSPTHLIKTRGQQVTLRCSSQSGHNTVSWYQQALGQGPQFIFQYYREEENGRGNFPPRFSGLQFPNYSSELNVNALELDDSALYLCASSSNRGGGSDTQYFGPGTRLTVL.

The V call is TRBV4-1, the J call TRBJ2-5; possible D gene TRBD2, 5 bases. CDR3 length: 13 residues. V was pared by 4 bases and J by 5 bases, with 11 bases between. Germline lookup yields CDR1 MGHRA and CDR2 YSYEKL. CDR3 coding DNA: TGCGCCAGCAGCCGTGTTGGAGGCGAGACCCAGTACTTC. Encoded protein: CASSRVGGETQYF.

J is TRBJ1-1 and V is TRBV5-1; 7 nucleotides match TRBD1. Germline CDR1 SGHRS, CDR2 YFSETQ. This CDR3 comprises 16 residues. Unmatched junction bases numbered 13, after V lost 0 bases and J lost 8 bases. CDR3 DNA: TGCGCCAGCAGCTTGGTGTACGGGGCCAGGGGGATGGAAGCTTTCTTT. Amino acids: CASSLVYGARGMEAFF.

The chain combines TRBV24-1 with TRBJ1-5, with 7 bases matching TRBD1. V trimming: 0 bases; J trimming: 6 bases; junction bases outside the gene matches: 7. The V gene's germline CDR1 is KGHDR and CDR2 SFDVKD. The CDR3 sequence is 16 residues long. The DNA for the CDR3 is TGTGCCACCAGTGATTTGGGACAGGCGAGGGGTCAGCCCCAGCATTTT. This encodes CATSDLGQARGQPQHF.

The chain uses TRBV15 and TRBJ1-2; 10 bases match TRBD1. CDR1 LNHNV and CDR2 YYDKDF come from the germline V gene (reference sequence). This CDR3 spans 15 amino acids. Trimming at V came to 0 bases and at J to 5 bases, leaving 3 bases not matched to a gene. The CDR3 region has the DNA TGTGCCACCAGCAGAGAGTCGGGACAGGGGTATGGCTACACCTTC. It translates to CATSRESGQGYGYTF. The full variable domain, rest sourced from reference TRBV15 and TRBJ1-2, is DAMVIQNPRYQVTQFGKPVTLSCSQTLNHNVMYWYQQKSSQAPKLLFHYYDKDFNNEADTPDNFQSRRPNTSFCFLDIRSPGLGDTAMYLCATSRESGQGYGYTFGSGTRLTVV.

This clone is a singleton in its sample. V and J are TRBV19 and TRBJ1-5; TRBD1 might be the D (6 bases). V was clipped by 5 bases and J by 3 bases, with 8 bases between them. Germline values: CDR1 LNHDA, CDR2 SQIVND (reference sequence). The CDR3 is 13 amino acids. CDR3 loop: CASSYRVNQPQHF. CDR3 DNA: TGTGCCAGTAGTTACAGGGTCAATCAGCCCCAGCATTTT. Full variable domain (rest looked up from reference TRBV19 and TRBJ1-5): DGGITQSPKYLFRKEGQNVTLSCEQNLNHDAMYWYRQDPGQGLRLIYYSQIVNDFQKGDIAEGYSVSREKKESFPLTVTSAQKNPTAFYLCASSYRVNQPQHFGDGTRLSIL.

In DNA form, the CDR3 reads TGTGCCAGCAGCGTCTCCCTAGACCAAATTACCTACGAGCAGTACTTC. Translated: CASSVSLDQITYEQYF. V and J are TRBV9 and TRBJ2-7; D ambiguous. CDR1 and CDR2 (germline): SGDLS, YYNGEE. The V end was cut by 2 bases, the J end by 2 bases, with 17 bases between. The CDR3 is made up of 16 amino acids. Combining the CDR3 with reference TRBV9 and TRBJ2-7 gives the whole variable domain DSGVTQTPKHLITATGQRVTLRCSPRSGDLSVYWYQQSLDQGLQFLIQYYNGEERAKGNILERFSAQQFPDLHSELNLSSLELGDSALYFCASSVSLDQITYEQYFGPGTRLTVT.

The chain carries TRBV5-4 and TRBJ2-5; possible D gene TRBD1, 7 bases. This CDR3 is 15 amino acids long. Germline-derived CDR1 and CDR2 are SGHNT and YYREEE (reference sequence). The V end lost 9 bases, the J end lost 5 bases, and 23 bases lay between the germline ends. The CDR3 here is CATSRDPSGGETQYF. The CDR3 DNA follows: TGTGCCACCTCTAGGGACCCCTCAGGGGGGGAGACCCAGTACTTC.

This clone was recorded only once. Here the CDR3 DNA reads TGCAGTGCTAGTGTCCTTTCCGGTGGTAATTCACCCCTCCACTTT. It encodes CSASVLSGGNSPLHF. The J gene is TRBJ1-6, the V gene TRBV20-1; D is undetermined. The germline CDR1 and CDR2 sequences are DFQATT and SNEGSKA (reference sequence). This CDR3 is 15 amino acids long. Trimming took off 3 bases at V and 6 bases at J, with 15 bases between the two ends.

The chain employs TRBV28 and TRBJ2-3; 7 bases line up with TRBD2. Germline V gene sequence: CDR1 MDHEN, CDR2 SYDVKM. This CDR3 is built from 15 residues. V trimming: 3 bases; J trimming: 8 bases; junction bases outside the gene matches: 11. This CDR3 is CASSLVGGLMATQYF. DNA for the CDR3: TGTGCCAGCAGTTTGGTGGGGGGGTTAATGGCTACGCAGTATTTT.

The chain recombines TRBV4-1 with TRBJ1-2, with 9 bases fitting TRBD1. Germline CDR1 is MGHRA and CDR2 is YSYEKL. J gave up 4 bases and V 1 base, and 4 bases lay outside the gene matches. This CDR3 region has 15 residues. This CDR3 reads CASSQASDRGYGYTF. CDR3 DNA sequence: TGCGCCAGCAGCCAAGCGTCGGACAGGGGCTATGGCTACACCTTC.

This chain joins TRBV4-2 and TRBJ2-3, with 10 bases identical to TRBD2. The CDR3 runs 20 residues. Trimming at V came to 1 base and at J to 0 bases, leaving 13 bases not matched to a gene. The germline CDR1 and CDR2 sequences are LGHNA and YNFKEQ. The CDR3 is CASSQAPPSGGYLSTDTQYF. In DNA form, the CDR3 reads TGTGCCAGCAGCCAAGCCCCTCCTAGCGGGGGTTACCTAAGCACAGATACGCAGTATTTT.

Only a few counts were recorded for this clone. The chain employs TRBV27 and TRBJ1-2, with D tentatively TRBD1 (5 bases). The ends were cut back, 3 bases at V and 2 bases at J, with 22 bases in the middle. The CDR3 sequence is 18 residues long. From germline, CDR1 is MNHEY and CDR2 SMNVEV (reference sequence). CDR3 protein: CASSFIGGRGTENYGYTF. CDR3 bases: TGTGCCAGCAGTTTCATCGGAGGACGGGGGACTGAGAACTATGGCTACACCTTC.

The CDR3: CASSQWTGNYEQYF. For the CDR3, the DNA is TGTGCCAGCAGCCAATGGACAGGGAACTACGAGCAGTACTTC. This chain links TRBV3-1 (or the pseudogene TRBV3-2) with TRBJ2-7, with 8 bases lining up with TRBD1. V was pared by 2 bases and J by 3 bases, with 3 bases of the junction left unmatched. The germline V gene has CDR1 LGHDT and CDR2 YNNKEL (reference sequence). There are 14 residues in the CDR3.

The V and J genes are TRBV18 and TRBJ2-1; a weak D match, TRBD2 (6 bases). CDR3 length: 13 amino acids. Trimming shortened V by 3 bases and J by 10 bases, and 13 bases separated the two germline ends. Per germline, CDR1 KGHSH and CDR2 LQKENI. The CDR3 DNA reads as TGTGCCAGCTCACCGGGGACTCTTCGGGAGCAGTTCTTC. It yields the protein CASSPGTLREQFF.

The rearrangement links TRBV5-1 to TRBJ1-2; a weak D match, TRBD1 (6 bases). CDR3 size: 14 residues. V was trimmed by 1 base and J by 1 base, leaving 8 bases between them. The germline V gene has CDR1 SGHRS and CDR2 YFSETQ. For the CDR3, the DNA is TGCGCCAGCAGCTTGTTGGACAGTAACTATGGCTACACCTTC. The encoded protein is CASSLLDSNYGYTF. The full variable domain, its missing parts supplied by reference TRBV5-1 and TRBJ1-2, is KAGVTQTPRYLIKTRGQQVTLSCSPISGHRSVSWYQQTPGQGLQFLFEYFSETQRNKGNFPGRFSGRQFSNSRSEMNVSTLELGDSALYLCASSLLDSNYGYTFGSGTRLTVV.

This chain uses TRBV6-1 with TRBJ2-6; no clear D gene. Germline V CDR1 and CDR2: MNHNS, SASEGT. Trimming cost V 1 base and J 4 bases, with 11 bases left between them. The CDR3 contains 16 residues. CDR3 loop: CASSEELAAGANVLTF. CDR3 bases: TGTGCCAGCAGTGAAGAATTAGCTGCCGGGGCCAACGTCCTGACTTTC.

This clone was recorded a few times. The chain is built from TRBV25-1 and TRBJ1-6; D is ambiguous. Germline V gene sequence: CDR1 MGHDK, CDR2 SYGVNS. V lost 4 bases, J lost 11 bases, and 12 bases lay in between. This CDR3 is built from 13 residues. CDR3 DNA sequence: TGTGCCAGCAGTGGCCAGTTTCGTGCACCCCTCCACTTT. Translation: CASSGQFRAPLHF.

V and J are TRBV7-2 and TRBJ2-1; the D gene is possibly TRBD2 (5 bases). The CDR3 sequence is 15 residues long. V lost 5 bases to trimming and J lost 1 base, with 12 bases between them. The V gene's germline CDR1 is SGHTA and CDR2 FQGNSA. CDR3 in amino acids: CASSLGVRSYNEQFF. CDR3 DNA sequence: TGTGCCAGCAGCCTCGGGGTTCGATCCTACAATGAGCAGTTCTTC.

CDR3 coding DNA: TGTGCCAGCAGCAAAGAGAACTGGACAGCGGGGCTCACTGAAGCTTTCTTT. It encodes CASSKENWTAGLTEAFF. The rearrangement joins TRBV21-1 to TRBJ1-1. TRBV21-1 is a listed pseudogene. The CDR3 runs 17 residues.

V usage is TRBV7-9 and J usage is TRBJ1-1; a weak D match, TRBD1 (5 bases). The CDR3 is made up of 14 amino acids. The germline gives CDR1 SEHNR, CDR2 FQNEAQ (reference sequence). The V end lost 3 bases, the J end lost 4 bases, and 12 bases lay between the germline ends. DNA of the CDR3: TGTGCCAGCAGCTTTACAGGAGTAGGCACTGAAGCTTTCTTT. Translating gives CASSFTGVGTEAFF.

The chain employs TRBV25-1 and TRBJ2-1; a possible D gene is TRBD2 (6 bases). This CDR3 is 17 amino acids long. The germline gives CDR1 MGHDK, CDR2 SYGVNS. V shed 4 bases and J shed 5 bases, with 21 bases lying between them. The CDR3: CASSGGETASTNNEQFF. CDR3 coding DNA: TGTGCCAGCAGTGGGGGGGAGACAGCGTCTACCAACAATGAGCAGTTCTTC.

The chain combines TRBV7-9 with TRBJ2-3; no definite D call. This CDR3 region has 18 residues. The V and J ends lost 2 bases and 1 base respectively, with 19 bases between them. Germline lookup yields CDR1 SEHNR and CDR2 FQNEAQ (reference sequence). CDR3: CASSLYDFLRAGTDTQYF. DNA for the CDR3: TGTGCCAGCAGCTTATACGACTTTCTCCGCGCGGGCACAGATACGCAGTATTTT.

The chain combines TRBV5-1 with TRBJ1-2, with 9 bases matching TRBD1. Germline-derived CDR1 and CDR2 are SGHRS and YFSETQ. The CDR3 extends over 14 amino acids. V gave up 3 bases and J gave up 2 bases; unmatched junction bases: 2. CDR3 sequence: CASSWGTGNYGYTF. CDR3 in DNA: TGCGCCAGCAGCTGGGGGACAGGGAACTATGGCTACACCTTC.

The J gene is TRBJ2-2, the V gene TRBV5-1; D not resolved. In germline, CDR1 is SGHRS, CDR2 YFSETQ. Between the trimmed V and J ends, which lost 1 base and 5 bases, there was a span of 6 bases. This CDR3 spans 13 amino acids. CDR3 bases: TGCGCCAGCAGCTTGCCGGGTACCGGGGAGCTGTTTTTT. The encoded protein is CASSLPGTGELFF.

The J gene is TRBJ1-2, the V gene TRBV28, with unresolved D. Germline V gene data show CDR1 as MDHEN and CDR2 as SYDVKM. This CDR3 contains 14 residues. V gave up 5 bases and J gave up 3 bases, with 13 bases separating them. The CDR3: CASSPPGGHYGYTF. The CDR3 coding sequence is TGTGCCAGCAGTCCCCCTGGCGGGCACTATGGCTACACCTTC.